The clone carrying this TCR beta chain is a singleton in its sample. The data derive from a study of PD-1 blockade in classical Hodgkin lymphoma. Every patient was affected by relapse after autologous stem cell transplantation, while exposure to brentuximab vedotin was not uniform. The repertoire was sequenced with immunoSEQ multiplex PCR; TCRdb's copy has only in-frame clones and lacks some. This sample has 4,300 or so clones, with 66% found just once. Germline assignment: CDR1 SGDLS and CDR2 YYNGEE. There are 15 residues in the CDR3. With V trimmed by 0 bases and J by 0 bases, 2 bases remained unmatched.

This clonotype was sampled from a human donor with classical Hodgkin lymphoma. The chain employs TRBV9 and TRBJ2-7, with 8 bases that match TRBD2. This sample comprised peripheral blood mononuclear cells (PBMCs), obtained before the second cycle of nivolumab. Here the CDR3 DNA reads TGTGCCAGCAGCGTAGCGGGAGGGAGCTCCTACGAGCAGTACTTC. Its protein product is CASSVAGGSSYEQYF.